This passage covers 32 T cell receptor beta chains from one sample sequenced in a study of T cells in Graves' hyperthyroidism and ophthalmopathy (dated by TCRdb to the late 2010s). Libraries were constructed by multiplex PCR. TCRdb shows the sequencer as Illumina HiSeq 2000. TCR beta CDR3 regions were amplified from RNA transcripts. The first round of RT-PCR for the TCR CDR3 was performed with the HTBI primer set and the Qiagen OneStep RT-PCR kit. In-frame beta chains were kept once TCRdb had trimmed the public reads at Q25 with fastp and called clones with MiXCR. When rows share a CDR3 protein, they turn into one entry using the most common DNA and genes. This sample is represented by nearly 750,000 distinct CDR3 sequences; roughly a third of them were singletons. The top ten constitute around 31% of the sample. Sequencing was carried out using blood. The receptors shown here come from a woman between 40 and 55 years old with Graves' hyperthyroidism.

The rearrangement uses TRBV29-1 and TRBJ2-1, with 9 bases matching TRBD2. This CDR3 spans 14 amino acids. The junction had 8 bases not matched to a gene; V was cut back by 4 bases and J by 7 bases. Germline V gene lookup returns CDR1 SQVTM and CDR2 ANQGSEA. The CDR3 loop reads CSVGISGRGNEQFF. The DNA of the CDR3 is TGCAGCGTTGGGATTAGCGGGAGAGGGAATGAGCAGTTCTTC.

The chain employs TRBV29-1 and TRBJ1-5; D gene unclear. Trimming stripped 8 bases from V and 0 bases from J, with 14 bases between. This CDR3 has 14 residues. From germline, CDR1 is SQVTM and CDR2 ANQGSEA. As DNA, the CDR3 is TGCAGCTCTGGGTCCTCCTATAGCAATCAGCCCCAGCATTTT. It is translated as CSSGSSYSNQPQHF.

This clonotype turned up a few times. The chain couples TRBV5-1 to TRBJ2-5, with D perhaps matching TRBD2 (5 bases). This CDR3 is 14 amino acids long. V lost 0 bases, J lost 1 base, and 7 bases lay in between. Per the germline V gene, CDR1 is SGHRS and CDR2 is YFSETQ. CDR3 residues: CASSLAGTQETQYF. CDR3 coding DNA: TGCGCCAGCAGCTTGGCGGGAACCCAAGAGACCCAGTACTTC. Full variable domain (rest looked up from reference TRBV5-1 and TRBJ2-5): KAGVTQTPRYLIKTRGQQVTLSCSPISGHRSVSWYQQTPGQGLQFLFEYFSETQRNKGNFPGRFSGRQFSNSRSEMNVSTLELGDSALYLCASSLAGTQETQYFGPGTRLLVL.

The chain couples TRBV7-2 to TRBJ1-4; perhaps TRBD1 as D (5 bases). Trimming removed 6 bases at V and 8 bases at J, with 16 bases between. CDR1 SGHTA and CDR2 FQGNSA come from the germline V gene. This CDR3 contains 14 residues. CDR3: CASRQQGGGEKLFF. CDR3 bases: TGTGCCAGCAGGCAGCAGGGTGGTGGAGAAAAACTGTTTTTT.

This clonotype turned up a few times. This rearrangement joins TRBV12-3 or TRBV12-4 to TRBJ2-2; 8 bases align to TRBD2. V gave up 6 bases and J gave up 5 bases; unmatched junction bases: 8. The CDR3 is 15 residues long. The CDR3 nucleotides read TGTGCCAGCAGCCGGGAGAGCGGGGGTACCGGGGAGCTGTTTTTT. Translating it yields CASSRESGGTGELFF.

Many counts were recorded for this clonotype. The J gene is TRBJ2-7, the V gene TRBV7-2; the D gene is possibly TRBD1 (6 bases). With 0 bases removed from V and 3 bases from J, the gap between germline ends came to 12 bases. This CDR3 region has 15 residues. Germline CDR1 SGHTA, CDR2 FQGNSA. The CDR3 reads CASSLARQGHYEQYF. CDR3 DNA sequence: TGTGCCAGCAGCTTAGCGCGTCAGGGACACTACGAGCAGTACTTC.

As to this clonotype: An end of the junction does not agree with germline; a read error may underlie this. CDR3 region: CSAGVNVLTF. The CDR3 DNA reads TGCAGTGCTGGGGTCAACGTCCTGACTTTC. V is TRBV20-1 and J is TRBJ2-6; D ambiguous. Germline V lookup: CDR1 DFQATT, CDR2 SNEGSKA (reference sequence). The CDR3 has 10 residues.

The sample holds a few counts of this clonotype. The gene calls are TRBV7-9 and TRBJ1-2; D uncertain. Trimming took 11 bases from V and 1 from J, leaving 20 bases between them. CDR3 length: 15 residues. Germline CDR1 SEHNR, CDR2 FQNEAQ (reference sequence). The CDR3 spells CAVRKLAGVNYGYTF. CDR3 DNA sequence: TGTGCCGTTCGAAAATTGGCAGGTGTTAACTATGGCTACACCTTC.

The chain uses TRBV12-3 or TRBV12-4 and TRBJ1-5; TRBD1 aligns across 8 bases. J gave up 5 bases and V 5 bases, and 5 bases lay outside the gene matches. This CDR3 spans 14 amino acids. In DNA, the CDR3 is TGTGCCAGCAGTAAGGACAGGGCCTATCAGCCCCAGCATTTT. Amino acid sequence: CASSKDRAYQPQHF.

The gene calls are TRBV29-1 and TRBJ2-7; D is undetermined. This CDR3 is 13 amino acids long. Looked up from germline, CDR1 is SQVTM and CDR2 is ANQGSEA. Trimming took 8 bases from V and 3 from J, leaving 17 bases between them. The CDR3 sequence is CSINGGTDYEQYF. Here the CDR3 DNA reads TGCAGCATTAACGGCGGCACCGACTACGAGCAGTACTTC.

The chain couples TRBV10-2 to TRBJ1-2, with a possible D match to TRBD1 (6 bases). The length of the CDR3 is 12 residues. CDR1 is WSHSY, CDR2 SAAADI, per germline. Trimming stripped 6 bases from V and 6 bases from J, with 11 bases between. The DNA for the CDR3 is TGCGCCAGCAGGGCCAGGGGACATGGCTACACCTTC. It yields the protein CASRARGHGYTF.

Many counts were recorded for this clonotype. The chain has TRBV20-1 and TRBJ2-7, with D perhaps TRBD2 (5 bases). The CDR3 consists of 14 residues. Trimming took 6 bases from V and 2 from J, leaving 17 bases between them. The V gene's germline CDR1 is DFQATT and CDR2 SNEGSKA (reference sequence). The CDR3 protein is CSASRGLAAYEQYF. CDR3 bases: TGCAGTGCCAGTAGAGGTCTAGCAGCCTACGAGCAGTACTTC.

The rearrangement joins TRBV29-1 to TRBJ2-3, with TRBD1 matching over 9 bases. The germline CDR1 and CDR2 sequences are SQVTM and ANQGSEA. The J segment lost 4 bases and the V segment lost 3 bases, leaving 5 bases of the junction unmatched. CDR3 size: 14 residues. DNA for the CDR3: TGCAGCGTTGATCCGGGACAGGGATCAGATACGCAGTATTTT. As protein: CSVDPGQGSDTQYF.

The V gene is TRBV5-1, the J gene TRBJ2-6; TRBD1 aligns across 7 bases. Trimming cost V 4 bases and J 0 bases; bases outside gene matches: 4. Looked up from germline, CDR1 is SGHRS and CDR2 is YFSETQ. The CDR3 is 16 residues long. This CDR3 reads CASSPGQHSGANVLTF. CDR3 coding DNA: TGCGCCAGCAGCCCGGGACAGCACTCTGGGGCCAACGTCCTGACTTTC.

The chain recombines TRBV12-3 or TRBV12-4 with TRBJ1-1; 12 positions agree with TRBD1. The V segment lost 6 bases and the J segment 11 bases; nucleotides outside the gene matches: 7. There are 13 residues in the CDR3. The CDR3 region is CASSWDRGRDAFF. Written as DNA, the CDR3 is TGTGCCAGCAGCTGGGACAGGGGGCGCGACGCTTTCTTT.

Written as DNA, the CDR3 is TGTGCCTGGAGGCCAGCGGCAATCTCCTACGAGCAGTACTTC. Its translation: CAWRPAAISYEQYF. The chain uses TRBV30 and TRBJ2-7; D may be TRBD2 (5 bases). Trimming left V 3 bases short and J 0 bases short, with 12 bases between. Germline CDR1 and CDR2: GTSNPN and SVGIG (reference sequence). This CDR3 has 14 residues.

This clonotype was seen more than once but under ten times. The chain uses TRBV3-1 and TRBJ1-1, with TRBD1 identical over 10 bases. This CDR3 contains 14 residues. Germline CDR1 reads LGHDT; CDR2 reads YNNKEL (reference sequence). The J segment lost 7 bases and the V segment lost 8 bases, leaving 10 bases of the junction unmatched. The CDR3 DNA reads TGTGCCAGCGCGGGACTGGACAGGGGGGGTGAAGCTTTCTTT. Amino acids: CASAGLDRGGEAFF.

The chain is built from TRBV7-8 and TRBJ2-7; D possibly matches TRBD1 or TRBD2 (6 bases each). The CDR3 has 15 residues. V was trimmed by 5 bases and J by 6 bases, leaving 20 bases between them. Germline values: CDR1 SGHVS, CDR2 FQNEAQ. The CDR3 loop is CASSHTGGGGVEQYF. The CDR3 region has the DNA TGTGCCAGCAGCCACACCGGTGGAGGGGGTGTCGAGCAGTACTTC.

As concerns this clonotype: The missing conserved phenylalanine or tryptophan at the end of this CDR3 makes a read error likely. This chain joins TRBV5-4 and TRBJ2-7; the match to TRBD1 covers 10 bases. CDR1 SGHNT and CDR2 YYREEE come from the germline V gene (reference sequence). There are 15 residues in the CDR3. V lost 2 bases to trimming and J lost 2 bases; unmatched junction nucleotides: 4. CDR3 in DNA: TGTGCCAGCAGCTTCGGGACAGGGGCCCCCTACGAGCAGTACTCC. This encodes CASSFGTGAPYEQYS.

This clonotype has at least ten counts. The CDR3 sequence: CASRYSGPSDSPLHF. The CDR3 nucleotides are TGTGCCAGCAGGTACTCCGGGCCCAGCGATTCACCCCTCCACTTT. The chain combines TRBV13 with TRBJ1-6, with no clear D. Trimming pared 6 bases from V and 8 bases from J, leaving 17 bases between. CDR3 length: 15 amino acids. Germline V gene lookup returns CDR1 PRHDT and CDR2 FYEKMQ (reference sequence).

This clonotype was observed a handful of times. The CDR3 bases are TGCAGCAGCAGAGGTAACTATGGCTACACCTTC. This encodes CSSRGNYGYTF. V usage is TRBV29-1 and J usage is TRBJ1-2; no clear D. Trimming shortened V by 8 bases and J by 1 base, and 8 bases separated the two germline ends. The germline V gene has CDR1 SQVTM and CDR2 ANQGSEA. This CDR3 contains 11 residues.

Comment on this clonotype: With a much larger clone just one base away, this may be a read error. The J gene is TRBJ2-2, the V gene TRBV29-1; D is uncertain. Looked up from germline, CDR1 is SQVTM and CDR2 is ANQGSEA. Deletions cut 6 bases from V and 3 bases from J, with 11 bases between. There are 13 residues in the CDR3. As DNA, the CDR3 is TGCAGCGTCCCCGGTACGTACACCGGGGAGCTGTTTTTT. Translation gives CSVPGTYTGELFF.

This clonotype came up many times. The CDR3 here is CASSLSARTSSKTQYF. For the CDR3, the DNA is TGTGCCAGCAGCCTATCGGCTCGGACTAGCTCGAAGACCCAGTACTTC. The genes are TRBV7-2 and TRBJ2-5; 8 nucleotides line up with TRBD2. This CDR3 comprises 16 residues. The germline V gene encodes CDR1 SGHTA and CDR2 FQGNSA. J gave up 6 bases and V 5 bases, and 14 bases lay outside the gene matches.

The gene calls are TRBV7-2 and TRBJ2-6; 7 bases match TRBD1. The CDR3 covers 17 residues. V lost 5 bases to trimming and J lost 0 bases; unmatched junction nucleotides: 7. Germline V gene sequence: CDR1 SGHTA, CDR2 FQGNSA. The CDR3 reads CASSPRTGLSGANVLTF. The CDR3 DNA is TGTGCCAGCAGCCCGAGGACAGGACTCTCTGGGGCCAACGTCCTGACTTTC.

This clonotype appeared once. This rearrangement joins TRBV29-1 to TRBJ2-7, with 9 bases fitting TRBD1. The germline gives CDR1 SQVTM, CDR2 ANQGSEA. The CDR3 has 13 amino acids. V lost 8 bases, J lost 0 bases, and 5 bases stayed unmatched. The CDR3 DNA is TGCAGCACCAGGACAGGGGCCTCCTACGAGCAGTACTTC. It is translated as CSTRTGASYEQYF.

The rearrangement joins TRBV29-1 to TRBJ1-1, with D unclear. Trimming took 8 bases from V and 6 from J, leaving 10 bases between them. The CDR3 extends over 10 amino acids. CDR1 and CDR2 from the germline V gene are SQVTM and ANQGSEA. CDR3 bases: TGCAGCTTAGGCACCTCTGAAGCTTTCTTT. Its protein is CSLGTSEAFF. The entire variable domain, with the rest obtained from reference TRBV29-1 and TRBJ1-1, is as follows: SAVISQKPSRDICQRGTSLTIQCQVDSQVTMMFWYRQQPGQSLTLIATANQGSEATYESGFVIDKFPISRPNLTFSTLTVSNMSPEDSSIYLCSLGTSEAFFGQGTRLTVV.

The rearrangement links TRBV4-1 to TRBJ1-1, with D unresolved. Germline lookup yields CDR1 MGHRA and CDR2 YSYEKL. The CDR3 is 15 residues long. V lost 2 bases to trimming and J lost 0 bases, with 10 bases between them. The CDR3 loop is CASSQFSGVNTEAFF. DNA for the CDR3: TGCGCCAGCAGCCAATTTTCCGGGGTGAACACTGAAGCTTTCTTT.

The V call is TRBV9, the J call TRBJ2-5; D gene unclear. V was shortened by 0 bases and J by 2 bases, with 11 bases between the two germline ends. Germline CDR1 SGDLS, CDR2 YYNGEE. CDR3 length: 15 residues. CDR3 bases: TGTGCCAGCAGCGTAGGTACTACTTCACAAGAGACCCAGTACTTC. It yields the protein CASSVGTTSQETQYF.

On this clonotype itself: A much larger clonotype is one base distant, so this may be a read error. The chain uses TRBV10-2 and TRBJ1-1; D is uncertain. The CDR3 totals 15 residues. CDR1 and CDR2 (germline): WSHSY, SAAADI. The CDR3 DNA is TGCGCCAGCAGTGAGTTAATCTTAATGAACACTGAAGCTTCCTTT. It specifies CASSELILMNTEASF.

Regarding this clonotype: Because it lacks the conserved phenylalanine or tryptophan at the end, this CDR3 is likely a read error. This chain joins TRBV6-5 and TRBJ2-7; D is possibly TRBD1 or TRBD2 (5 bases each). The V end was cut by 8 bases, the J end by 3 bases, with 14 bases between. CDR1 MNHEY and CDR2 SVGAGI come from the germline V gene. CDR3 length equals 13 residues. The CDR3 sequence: CASGTGHLYEQYL. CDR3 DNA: TGTGCCAGCGGGACGGGCCATCTCTACGAGCAGTACCTC.

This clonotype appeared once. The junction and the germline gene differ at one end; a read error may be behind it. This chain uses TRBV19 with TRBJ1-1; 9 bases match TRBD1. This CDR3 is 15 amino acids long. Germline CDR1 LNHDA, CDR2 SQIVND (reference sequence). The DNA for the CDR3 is TGTGCCAGTAGTATTATACAGGGGGCGAACACTGAAGCTTCCTTT. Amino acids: CASSIIQGANTEASF.

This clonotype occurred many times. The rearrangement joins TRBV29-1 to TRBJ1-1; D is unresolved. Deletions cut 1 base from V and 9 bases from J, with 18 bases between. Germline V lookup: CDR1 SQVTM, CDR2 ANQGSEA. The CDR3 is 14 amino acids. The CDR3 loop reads CSVEAEGVGRKAFF. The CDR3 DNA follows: TGCAGCGTTGAAGCAGAAGGTGTTGGTCGTAAAGCTTTCTTT.